The table lists the clone carrying this T cell receptor beta chain with a few counts. The antigen is not known. Trimming left V 0 bases short and J 5 bases short, with 13 bases between. CDR1 and CDR2 from the germline V gene are LNHNV and YYDKDF (reference sequence). The CDR3 sequence is 15 residues long. MiXCR was run by TCRdb on the 5' RACE reads, yielding one entry per CDR3 protein. The sample lists approximately 620,000 distinct CDR3 sequences, 8.6% occurring once. This specimen comes from a study of identical twins. Study-level points and caveats: Twins shared out-of-frame alpha sequences with excess low generation probability.

These data also formed part of another study, on yellow fever vaccine responses in identical twins.

The sequencing input was PBMCs. V and J are TRBV15 and TRBJ2-5; D remains ambiguous. This TCR derives from a woman between 18 and 29 years old in good health. The CDR3 DNA is TGTGCCACCAGCAGAGAAACTCTGGGGTGGGAGACCCAGTACTTC. It specifies CATSRETLGWETQYF. The full variable domain, in which reference TRBV15 and TRBJ2-5 provide the parts outside the CDR3, is DAMVIQNPRYQVTQFGKPVTLSCSQTLNHNVMYWYQQKSSQAPKLLFHYYDKDFNNEADTPDNFQSRRPNTSFCFLDIRSPGLGDTAMYLCATSRETLGWETQYFGPGTRLLVL.